This entry describes one T cell receptor beta chain. This entry is derived from a study of blood T cell repertoires in COVID-19. This table comes from immunoSEQ multiplex PCR, and its TCRdb copy is limited to in-frame clones, with some not included. The table shows tens of thousands of clones, with just under 95% occurring only once. The sample comprised peripheral blood. The receptor was isolated from a human donor with active COVID-19. The donor label of this sample is uncertain.

DNA for the CDR3: TGTGCCAGCAGCTTAGATAAGAAGACAGCCTCCTACGAGCAGTACTTC. Its translation is CASSLDKKTASYEQYF. The chain is built from TRBV11-2 and TRBJ2-7, with D perhaps TRBD1 (5 bases). Trimming took 0 bases from V and 0 from J, leaving 12 bases between them. The CDR3 contains 16 residues. CDR1 SGHAT and CDR2 FQNNGV come from the germline V gene.